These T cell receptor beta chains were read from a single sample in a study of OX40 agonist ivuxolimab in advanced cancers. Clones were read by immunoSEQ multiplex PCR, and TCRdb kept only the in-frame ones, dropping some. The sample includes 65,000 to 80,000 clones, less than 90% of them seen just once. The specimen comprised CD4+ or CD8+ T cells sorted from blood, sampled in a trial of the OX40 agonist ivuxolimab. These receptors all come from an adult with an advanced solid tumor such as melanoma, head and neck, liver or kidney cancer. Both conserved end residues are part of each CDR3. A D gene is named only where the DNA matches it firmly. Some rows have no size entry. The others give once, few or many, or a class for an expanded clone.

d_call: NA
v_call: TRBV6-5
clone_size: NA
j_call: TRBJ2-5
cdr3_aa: CASSYTRVETQYF
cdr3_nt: TGTGCCAGCAGTTACACCCGCGTGGAGACCCAGTACTTC

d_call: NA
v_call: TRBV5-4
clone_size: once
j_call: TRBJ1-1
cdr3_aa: CASSPGARNTEAFF
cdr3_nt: TGTGCCAGCAGCCCTGGGGCGCGGAACACTGAAGCTTTCTTT

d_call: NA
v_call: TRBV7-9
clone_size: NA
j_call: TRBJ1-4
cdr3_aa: CASSLTGPGEKLFF
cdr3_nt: TGTGCCAGCAGCTTGACGGGGCCTGGTGAAAAACTGTTTTTT

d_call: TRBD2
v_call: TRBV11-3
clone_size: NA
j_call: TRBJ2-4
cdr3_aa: CASSLRSSGRDLPKNIQYF
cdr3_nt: TGTGCCAGCAGCTTAAGGTCTAGCGGGAGAGACTTGCCCAAAAACATTCAGTACTTC

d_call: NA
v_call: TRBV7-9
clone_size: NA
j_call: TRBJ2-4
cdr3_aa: CASSLGRLGKNIQYF
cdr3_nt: TGTGCCAGCAGCTTAGGACGGCTGGGCAAAAACATTCAGTACTTC

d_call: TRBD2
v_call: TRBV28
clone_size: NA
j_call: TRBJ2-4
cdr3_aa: CASSSISGGIQYF
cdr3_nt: TGTGCCAGCAGTTCGATTAGCGGGGGGATTCAGTACTTC

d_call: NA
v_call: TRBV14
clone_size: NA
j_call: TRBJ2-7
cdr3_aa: CASSPGSYEQYF
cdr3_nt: TGTGCCAGCAGCCCAGGGAGTTACGAGCAGTACTTC

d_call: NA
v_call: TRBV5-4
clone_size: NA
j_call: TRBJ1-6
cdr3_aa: CASSLPGAGSPLHF
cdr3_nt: TGTGCCAGCAGCTTGCCAGGGGCTGGTTCACCCCTCCACTTT

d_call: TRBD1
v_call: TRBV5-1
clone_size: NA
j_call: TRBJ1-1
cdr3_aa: CASSVQGVAEAFF
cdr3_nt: TGCGCCAGCAGCGTGCAGGGGGTCGCTGAAGCTTTCTTT

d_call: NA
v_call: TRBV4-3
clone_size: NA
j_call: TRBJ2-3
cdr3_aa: CASSRASSTDTQYF
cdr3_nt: TGCGCCAGCAGCCGAGCTTCTAGCACAGATACGCAGTATTTT

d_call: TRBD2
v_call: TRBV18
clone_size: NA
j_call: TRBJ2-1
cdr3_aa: CASSPLSGGPNEQFF
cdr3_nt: TGTGCCAGCTCACCTCTTTCGGGAGGGCCAAATGAGCAGTTCTTC

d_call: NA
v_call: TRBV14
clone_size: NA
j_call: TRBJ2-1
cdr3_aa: CASSQWGKGYNEQFF
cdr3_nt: TGTGCCAGCAGCCAATGGGGGAAGGGGTACAATGAGCAGTTCTTC

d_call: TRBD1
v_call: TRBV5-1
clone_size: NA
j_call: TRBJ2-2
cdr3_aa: CASSWFWDRGAGELFF
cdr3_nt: TGCGCCAGCAGCTGGTTTTGGGACAGGGGTGCCGGGGAGCTGTTTTTT

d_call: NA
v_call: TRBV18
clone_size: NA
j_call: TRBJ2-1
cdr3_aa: CASSPHAPPDNEQFF
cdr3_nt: TGTGCCAGCTCACCCCACGCACCTCCGGACAATGAGCAGTTCTTC

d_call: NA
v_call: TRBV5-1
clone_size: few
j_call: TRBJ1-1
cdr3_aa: CASSGDGNTEAFF
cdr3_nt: TGCGCCAGCAGCGGGGACGGGAACACTGAAGCTTTCTTT

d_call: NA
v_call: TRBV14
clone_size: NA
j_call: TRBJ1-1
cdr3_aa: CASSRSYNTEAFF
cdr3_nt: TGTGCCAGCAGCCGTTCCTACAACACTGAAGCTTTCTTT

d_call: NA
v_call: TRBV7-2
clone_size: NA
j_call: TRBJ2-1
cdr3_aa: CASSSGPGYNEQFF
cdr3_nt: TGTGCCAGCAGCTCCGGACCTGGGTACAATGAGCAGTTCTTC

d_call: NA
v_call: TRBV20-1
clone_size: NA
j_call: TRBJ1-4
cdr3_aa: CSASRNEKLFF
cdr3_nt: TGCAGTGCTAGTAGGAATGAAAAACTGTTTTTT

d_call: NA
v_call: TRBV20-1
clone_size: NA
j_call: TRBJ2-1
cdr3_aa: CSAGLPMGQFF
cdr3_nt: TGCAGTGCTGGACTGCCCATGGGGCAGTTCTTC

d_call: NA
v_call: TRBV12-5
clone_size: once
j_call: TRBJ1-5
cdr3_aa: CASAPEGEGNQPQHF
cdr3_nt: TGTGCTAGTGCGCCCGAAGGTGAAGGCAATCAGCCCCAGCATTTT

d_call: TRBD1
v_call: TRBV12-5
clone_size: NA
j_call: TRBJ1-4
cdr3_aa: CASGLVPGQGLFF
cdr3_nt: TGTGCTAGTGGTTTGGTCCCGGGACAGGGACTGTTTTTT

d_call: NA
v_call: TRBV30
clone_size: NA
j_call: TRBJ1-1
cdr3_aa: CAWIERPKAFF
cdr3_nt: TGTGCCTGGATAGAGAGACCCAAAGCTTTCTTT

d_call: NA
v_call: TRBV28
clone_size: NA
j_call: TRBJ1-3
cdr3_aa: CASSPTQTRTIYF
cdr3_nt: TGTGCCAGCAGTCCCACCCAAACAAGGACCATATATTTT

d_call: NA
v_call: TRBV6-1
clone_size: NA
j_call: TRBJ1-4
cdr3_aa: CATKQREKLFF
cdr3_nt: TGTGCCACTAAACAAAGGGAAAAACTGTTTTTT

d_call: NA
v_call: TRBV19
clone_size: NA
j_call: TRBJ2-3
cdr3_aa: CASSPEGRDGTDTQYF
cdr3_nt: TGTGCCAGTAGTCCGGAGGGACGGGATGGCACAGATACGCAGTATTTT

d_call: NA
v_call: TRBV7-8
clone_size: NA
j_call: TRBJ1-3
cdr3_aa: CASSLRGGSGNTIYF
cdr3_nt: TGTGCCAGCAGCTTACGGGGGGGCTCTGGAAACACCATATATTTT